This TCR beta chain is from a study of blood T cell repertoires in COVID-19. Method: immunoSEQ multiplex PCR; TCRdb's copy keeps in-frame clones and lacks some. The sample has about 140,000 clones; about four fifths are singletons. This CDR3 is built from 15 residues. Germline V gives CDR1 SGHRS, CDR2 YFSETQ. V dropped 4 bases and J dropped 5; count of bases not matched to a gene: 8. Specimen: peripheral blood. This chain uses TRBV5-1 with TRBJ2-5, with 10 bases matching TRBD1. The clonotype comes from a man between 70 and 80 years old who had recovered from COVID-19. The CDR3: CASSRTGGNGETQYF. The DNA for the CDR3 is TGCGCCAGCAGCCGGACAGGGGGGAATGGGGAGACCCAGTACTTC. Filled out from reference TRBV5-1 and TRBJ2-5, the complete variable domain reads KAGVTQTPRYLIKTRGQQVTLSCSPISGHRSVSWYQQTPGQGLQFLFEYFSETQRNKGNFPGRFSGRQFSNSRSEMNVSTLELGDSALYLCASSRTGGNGETQYFGPGTRLLVL.